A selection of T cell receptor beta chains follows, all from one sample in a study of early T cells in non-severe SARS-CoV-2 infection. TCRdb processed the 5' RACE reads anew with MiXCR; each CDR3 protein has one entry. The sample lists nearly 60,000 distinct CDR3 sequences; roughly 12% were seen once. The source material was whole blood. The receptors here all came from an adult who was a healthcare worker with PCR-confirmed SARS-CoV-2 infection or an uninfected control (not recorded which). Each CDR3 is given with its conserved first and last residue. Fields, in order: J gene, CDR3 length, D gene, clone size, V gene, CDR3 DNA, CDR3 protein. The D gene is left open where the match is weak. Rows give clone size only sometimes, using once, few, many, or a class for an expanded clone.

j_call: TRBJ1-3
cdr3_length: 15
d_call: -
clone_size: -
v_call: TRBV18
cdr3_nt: TGTGCCAGCTCACCAAGAGGGGGCTCTGGAAACACCATATATTTT
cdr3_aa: CASSPRGGSGNTIYF

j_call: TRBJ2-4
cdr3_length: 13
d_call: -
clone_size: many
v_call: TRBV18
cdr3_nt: TGTGCCAGCTCGCTTACCAGGGAAAACATTCAGTACTTC
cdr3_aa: CASSLTRENIQYF

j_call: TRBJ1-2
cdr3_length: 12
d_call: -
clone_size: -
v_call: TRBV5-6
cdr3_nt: TGTGCCAGCAGCTTGGAGAGCTATGGCTACACCTTC
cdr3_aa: CASSLESYGYTF

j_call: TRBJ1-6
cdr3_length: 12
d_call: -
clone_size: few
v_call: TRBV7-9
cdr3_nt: TGTGCCAGCAGTCGGGAAGGGTCACCCCTCCACTTT
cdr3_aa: CASSREGSPLHF

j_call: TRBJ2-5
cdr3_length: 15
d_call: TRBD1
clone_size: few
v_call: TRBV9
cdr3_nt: TGTGCCAGCAGCGTTATCACAGGGGGCCAAGAGACCCAGTACTTC
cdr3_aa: CASSVITGGQETQYF

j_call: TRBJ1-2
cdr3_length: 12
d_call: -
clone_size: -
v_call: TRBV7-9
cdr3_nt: TGTGCCAGCAGCTTAGAGTTATATGGCTACACCTTC
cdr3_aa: CASSLELYGYTF

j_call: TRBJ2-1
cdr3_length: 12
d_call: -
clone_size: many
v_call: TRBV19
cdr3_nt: TGTGCCAGCAGGGCCGGGGGCAATGAGCAGTTCTTC
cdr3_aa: CASRAGGNEQFF

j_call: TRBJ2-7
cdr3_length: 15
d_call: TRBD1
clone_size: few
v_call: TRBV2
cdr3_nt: TGTGCCAGCAGTGAGGGGGCTACAGGGGTATACGAGCAGTACTTC
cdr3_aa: CASSEGATGVYEQYF

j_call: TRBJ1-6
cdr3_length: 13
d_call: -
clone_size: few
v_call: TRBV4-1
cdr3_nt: TGCGCCAGCAGCCCTCGGCTCAATTCACCCCTCCACTTT
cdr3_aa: CASSPRLNSPLHF

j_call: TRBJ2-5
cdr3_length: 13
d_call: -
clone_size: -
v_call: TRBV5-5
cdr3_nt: TGTGCCAGCAGCTCACCCACCGAAGGGACCCAGTACTTC
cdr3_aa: CASSSPTEGTQYF

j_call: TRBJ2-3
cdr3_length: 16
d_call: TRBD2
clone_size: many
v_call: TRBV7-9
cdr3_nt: TGTGCCAGCAGCTCATTAGCGGGAAGGTCGGTGGATACGCAGTATTTT
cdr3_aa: CASSSLAGRSVDTQYF

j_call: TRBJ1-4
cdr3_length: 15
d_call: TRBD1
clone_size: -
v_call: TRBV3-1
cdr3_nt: TGTGCCAGCAGCCATGCGACAGGGTGGGATGAAAAACTGTTTTTT
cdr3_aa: CASSHATGWDEKLFF

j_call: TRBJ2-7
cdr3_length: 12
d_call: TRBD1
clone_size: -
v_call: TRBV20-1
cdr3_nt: TGCAGTGCTAGGACAGGGAGTGACGAGCAGTACTTC
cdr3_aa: CSARTGSDEQYF

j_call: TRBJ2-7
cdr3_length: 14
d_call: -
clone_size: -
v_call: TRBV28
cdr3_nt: TGTGCCAGCAGTTCCGGACAGCCAGACTACGAGCAGTACTTC
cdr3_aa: CASSSGQPDYEQYF